The 14 T cell receptor beta chains given below trace back to one sample, sequenced in a study of blood T cell repertoires in COVID-19. The repertoire was sequenced with immunoSEQ multiplex PCR; TCRdb's copy has only in-frame clones and lacks some. The data hold about 190,000 clones, with about four fifths observed a single time. The sequencing input was peripheral blood. The receptors come from a man aged 60 to 75 with acute or convalescent COVID-19.

The chain's CDR3 is CASSQGLTGGYTF. The CDR3 region has the DNA TGTGCCAGCAGCCAAGGTTTGACGGGTGGCTACACCTTC. J is TRBJ1-2 and V is TRBV14, with D unresolved. The germline gives CDR1 SGHDN, CDR2 FVKESK. The CDR3 runs 13 residues. V was shortened by 1 base and J by 7 bases, with 10 bases between the two germline ends.

This clone was counted between two and nine times. The genes are TRBV7-9 and TRBJ2-1; D may be TRBD2 (6 bases). V gave up 0 bases and J gave up 7 bases, with 10 bases separating them. The length of the CDR3 is 14 residues. The V gene's germline CDR1 is SEHNR and CDR2 FQNEAQ (reference sequence). The CDR3 nucleotides read TGTGCCAGCAGCTTAGCGGGGACTTCTAATGAGCAGTTCTTC. Translation: CASSLAGTSNEQFF.

To note about this clone: Other DNA sequences in this sample translate to the same CDR3. The chain combines TRBV6-5 with TRBJ2-7; D possibly corresponds to TRBD1 (6 bases). Germline CDR1 reads MNHEY; CDR2 reads SVGAGI. The CDR3 is 14 residues long. The V end was cut by 0 bases, the J end by 1 base, with 7 bases between. CDR3 loop: CASSYSGQSYEQYF. The CDR3 DNA is TGTGCCAGCAGTTACTCGGGACAATCCTACGAGCAGTACTTC.

The genes are TRBV29-1 and TRBJ2-1; D possibly corresponds to TRBD1 (5 bases). V lost 8 bases and J 0 bases, leaving 11 bases between the germline ends. From germline, CDR1 is SQVTM and CDR2 ANQGSEA. This CDR3 region has 13 residues. The CDR3 loop reads CSYYRFSYNEQFF. CDR3 bases: TGCAGCTACTACAGGTTCTCCTACAATGAGCAGTTCTTC.

The chain couples TRBV29-1 to TRBJ1-4; D is unresolved. The V end was cut by 4 bases, the J end by 5 bases, with 8 bases between. The CDR3 consists of 12 residues. Germline CDR1 SQVTM, CDR2 ANQGSEA. As DNA, the CDR3 is TGCAGCGTTGGGAGGGTAAATGAAAAACTGTTTTTT. Translation: CSVGRVNEKLFF.

This clone was recorded at least ten times. The gene calls are TRBV10-1 and TRBJ2-2, with D possibly matching TRBD1 (5 bases). CDR1 is WNHNN, CDR2 SYGVQD, per germline (reference sequence). The CDR3 sequence is 14 residues long. The V and J ends lost 3 bases and 5 bases respectively, with 10 bases between them. Here the CDR3 DNA reads TGCGCCAGCAGTGAAACGACAGCTACCGGGGAGCTGTTTTTT. As protein: CASSETTATGELFF.

This chain uses TRBV6-5 with TRBJ2-5; D might be TRBD2 (5 bases). The CDR3 runs 12 residues. V lost 2 bases, J lost 4 bases, and 5 bases lay in between. Germline V gene data show CDR1 as MNHEY and CDR2 as SVGAGI. In nucleotides, the CDR3 is TGTGCCAGCAGTTACGAGGGAGAGACCCAGTACTTC. It yields the protein CASSYEGETQYF.

This rearrangement joins TRBV6-6 to TRBJ1-1; D possibly corresponds to TRBD1 (6 bases). V was pared by 5 bases and J by 1 base, with 17 bases between. In germline, CDR1 is MNHNY, CDR2 SVGAGI (reference sequence). The CDR3 is made up of 16 amino acids. As DNA, the CDR3 is TGTGCCAGCAGTCGTCCGGGACATCAGCAGAACACTGAAGCTTTCTTT. Protein product: CASSRPGHQQNTEAFF.

A few counts support this clone. This chain uses TRBV7-8 with TRBJ1-5; D is perhaps TRBD1 (6 bases). Trimming took off 8 bases at V and 6 bases at J, with 14 bases between the two ends. This CDR3 contains 13 residues. Germline V lookup: CDR1 SGHVS, CDR2 FQNEAQ. CDR3: CASAWGPIQPQHF. The CDR3 DNA follows: TGTGCCAGCGCGTGGGGGCCCATTCAGCCCCAGCATTTT.

The V gene is TRBV3-1 (or the pseudogene TRBV3-2), the J gene TRBJ1-6; 12 bases fit TRBD1. V trimming: 4 bases; J trimming: 11 bases; junction bases outside the gene matches: 9. The CDR3 is 16 amino acids. The V gene's germline CDR1 is LGHDT and CDR2 YNNKEL (reference sequence). CDR3 protein: CASSLARDRGPAPLHF. The DNA of the CDR3 is TGTGCCAGCAGCCTTGCCCGGGACAGGGGGCCGGCACCCCTCCACTTT.

The CDR3 nucleotides read TGCGCCAGCAGCTTGGAGGGGTACAGGGTTGGGCAGTACTTC. Translated, it gives CASSLEGYRVGQYF. The V and J genes are TRBV5-1 and TRBJ2-7; a weak D match, TRBD1 (6 bases). Germline V CDR1 and CDR2: SGHRS, YFSETQ. This CDR3 is 14 amino acids long. Trimming cost V 0 bases and J 9 bases, with 16 bases left between them.

This clone was recorded only once. CDR3 DNA sequence: TGCGCCAGCAGCTTGGACAGGAATTCCTATGGCTACACCTTC. Its protein product is CASSLDRNSYGYTF. The chain combines TRBV5-1 with TRBJ1-2, with D possibly matching TRBD1 (5 bases). The length of the CDR3 is 14 residues. Germline CDR1 and CDR2: SGHRS and YFSETQ. V lost 0 bases and J 4 bases, leaving 10 bases between the germline ends.

The gene calls are TRBV5-1 and TRBJ1-3, with TRBD1 as a possible D gene (6 bases). Germline-derived CDR1 and CDR2 are SGHRS and YFSETQ. The CDR3 extends over 15 amino acids. The ends were cut back, 0 bases at V and 0 bases at J, with 7 bases in the middle. This CDR3 reads CASSLGTVSGNTIYF. CDR3 nucleotide sequence: TGCGCCAGCAGCTTGGGGACAGTCTCTGGAAACACCATATATTTT.

The chain has TRBV20-1 and TRBJ2-1; 9 bases fit TRBD2. CDR1 and CDR2 (germline): DFQATT, SNEGSKA (reference sequence). The CDR3 has 15 residues. V shed 3 bases and J 9 bases; nucleotides not matched to a gene: 12. The CDR3: CSASRSAGGPGEQFF. In nucleotides, the CDR3 is TGCAGTGCTAGTAGGTCGGCGGGGGGGCCGGGTGAGCAGTTCTTC.